One sample yielded the 22 T cell receptor beta chains listed below, sequenced in a study of vaccination and CD4 T cells after COVID-19. No antigen is known for these receptors. Noted treatment: roughly 10-day PBMC culture with coronavirus spike peptide pools or control peptides (ViraFEST assay). The Oncomine TCR Beta short-read assay was applied to DNA of cultured CD4+ T cells. TCRdb re-called the PCR reads with MiXCR, one entry per CDR3 protein. In the table there are about 27,000 distinct CDR3 sequences, about 60% of which are singletons. The sequencing here drew on CD4+ T cells from blood, cultured in vitro, taken after SARS-CoV-2 vaccination. The receptors come from a human donor who received a COVID-19 vaccine.

This chain connects TRBV10-1 to TRBJ2-7, with D possibly being TRBD2 (5 bases). This CDR3 region has 14 residues. V lost 3 bases to trimming and J lost 3 bases, with 12 bases between them. Germline CDR1 WNHNN, CDR2 SYGVQD (reference sequence). DNA for the CDR3: TGCGCCAGCAGTGAACGTCCCGCGGGCTACGAGCAGTACTTC. It specifies CASSERPAGYEQYF.

The rearrangement uses TRBV6-1 and TRBJ1-2, with unresolved D. This CDR3 comprises 13 residues. V gave up 6 bases and J gave up 2 bases, with 10 bases separating them. Germline V gene sequence: CDR1 MNHNS, CDR2 SASEGT. The CDR3 DNA follows: TGTGCCAGCAGCCCCGTAGGGAACTATGGCTACACCTTC. Protein: CASSPVGNYGYTF.

This clonotype showed up just a few times. V usage is TRBV24-1 and J usage is TRBJ1-2; no definite D call. CDR1 KGHDR and CDR2 SFDVKD come from the germline V gene. Between the trimmed V and J ends, which lost 1 base and 4 bases, there was a span of 6 bases. There are 13 residues in the CDR3. CDR3 sequence: CATSDFGSYGYTF. DNA of the CDR3: TGTGCCACCAGTGATTTCGGGTCCTATGGCTACACCTTC.

This clonotype was counted once. V and J are TRBV12-3 or TRBV12-4 and TRBJ2-1; no clear D. V was trimmed by 2 bases and J by 7 bases, leaving 3 bases between them. This CDR3 comprises 11 residues. The CDR3 DNA is TGTGCCAGCAGTTTACCGAATGAGCAGTTCTTC. Its translation is CASSLPNEQFF.

The gene calls are TRBV2 and TRBJ1-2; tentatively, D is TRBD1 (6 bases). V lost 3 bases to trimming and J lost 2 bases, with 13 bases between them. The CDR3 length is 15 residues. The germline V gene encodes CDR1 SNHLY and CDR2 FYNNEI. Here the CDR3 reads CASSEATGRNYGYTF. The CDR3, as DNA: TGTGCCAGCAGTGAGGCAACAGGGAGGAACTATGGCTACACCTTC.

This clonotype was picked up a small number of times. CDR3 coding DNA: TGTGCCACCAGTGTCCCAAGCGGGGGGGCCGCCGATACGCAGTATTTT. Translating gives CATSVPSGGAADTQYF. V and J are TRBV24-1 and TRBJ2-3, with 10 bases lining up with TRBD2. This CDR3 is 16 amino acids long. Germline CDR1 is KGHDR and CDR2 is SFDVKD. The ends lost 5 bases at V and 6 bases at J; junction bases unmatched: 10.

By sample fraction, this clonotype is medium-sized (0.01 to 0.1%). The V call is TRBV7-8, the J call TRBJ1-5; 8 nucleotides agree with TRBD1. This CDR3 region has 16 residues. The J segment lost 4 bases and the V segment lost 2 bases, leaving 7 bases of the junction unmatched. From germline, CDR1 is SGHVS and CDR2 FQNEAQ. The CDR3 DNA reads as TGTGCCAGCAGCTTAACCACAGGGGGATTGAATCAGCCCCAGCATTTT. It yields the protein CASSLTTGGLNQPQHF.

The chain has TRBV12-3 or TRBV12-4 and TRBJ2-3; maybe TRBD1 (6 bases). This CDR3 contains 14 residues. The CDR3 here is CASIRDTSTDTQYF. CDR3 sequence (DNA): TGTGCGTCTATACGGGACACGAGCACAGATACGCAGTATTTT.

The chain has TRBV6-1 and TRBJ1-2; D gene uncertain. The CDR3 is 15 residues long. CDR1 is MNHNS, CDR2 SASEGT, per germline. Trimming removed 0 bases at V and 4 bases at J, with 12 bases between. The CDR3 loop reads CASSEARRDFYGYTF. CDR3 sequence (DNA): TGTGCCAGCAGTGAAGCAAGGCGGGATTTCTATGGCTACACCTTC.

This clonotype has more than one count but fewer than ten. The rearrangement uses TRBV7-2 and TRBJ2-5; 12 bases map to TRBD2. Per the germline V gene, CDR1 is SGHTA and CDR2 is FQGNSA. The CDR3 is 17 residues long. V was pared by 5 bases and J by 7 bases, with 14 bases of the junction left unmatched. CDR3 nucleotide sequence: TGTGCCAGCAGCGCCTCACCTAGCGGGGGGGCCTCGGCGACCCAGTACTTC. This gives the protein CASSASPSGGASATQYF.

CDR3 sequence reads: CASSPRQGARGNTIYF. The DNA for the CDR3 is TGCGCCAGCAGCCCAAGACAGGGGGCGCGCGGAAACACCATATATTTT. The rearrangement joins TRBV5-1 to TRBJ1-3; 10 positions match TRBD1. CDR1 is SGHRS and CDR2 is YFSETQ in the germline V gene. The CDR3 totals 16 residues. J was trimmed by 4 bases and V by 4 bases; bases with no gene match: 8.

The gene calls are TRBV25-1 and TRBJ1-6, with 8 bases lining up with TRBD1. Per germline, CDR1 MGHDK and CDR2 SYGVNS. The CDR3 is 14 residues long. V shed 6 bases and J 8 bases; nucleotides not matched to a gene: 6. CDR3 bases: TGTGCCAGCAGCCCCGACAGGGGAGATTCACCCCTCCACTTT. It codes for CASSPDRGDSPLHF.

The chain links TRBV6-4 to TRBJ1-1; a possible D gene is TRBD1 (6 bases). The V gene lost 5 bases and the J gene lost 1 base, with 11 bases spanning the gap. Germline CDR1 MRHNA, CDR2 SNTAGT. The length of the CDR3 is 14 residues. The CDR3 DNA sequence: TGTGCCAGCAGTTACGGACAGTGGAACACTGAAGCTTTCTTT. This translates into CASSYGQWNTEAFF.

The chain employs TRBV6-1 and TRBJ1-6; 7 bases match TRBD1. The CDR3 has 14 amino acids. CDR1 MNHNS and CDR2 SASEGT come from the germline V gene. The trim removed 7 bases at V and 5 bases at J, leaving 5 bases unmatched. CDR3 sequence: CASTQGSDNSPLHF. For the CDR3, the DNA is TGTGCCAGCACACAGGGGTCCGATAATTCACCCCTCCACTTT.

The DNA of the CDR3 is TGCAGTGCTAGTCCTACCTCGGGACTAGCGCAAGAGACCCAGTACTTC. It encodes CSASPTSGLAQETQYF. The V gene is TRBV20-1, the J gene TRBJ2-5; the match to TRBD2 covers 10 bases. Germline-derived CDR1 and CDR2 are DFQATT and SNEGSKA (reference sequence). V shed 3 bases, J shed 2 bases, and the junction held 9 bases outside the gene matches. CDR3 length equals 16 residues.

The V and J genes are TRBV5-1 and TRBJ2-2; 8 positions agree with TRBD1. Germline V CDR1 and CDR2: SGHRS, YFSETQ. The CDR3 sequence is 17 residues long. V trimming: 2 bases; J trimming: 4 bases; junction bases outside the gene matches: 10. CDR3 sequence: CASSLNPQGATTGELFF. In DNA, the CDR3 is TGCGCCAGCAGCTTAAATCCTCAGGGGGCCACCACCGGGGAGCTGTTTTTT.

CDR3 nucleotides: TGTGCCAGTAGGCCTTCCTCCCACAGGGTAGGGGCCGGGGAGCTGTTTTTT. It specifies CASRPSSHRVGAGELFF. The chain links TRBV19 to TRBJ2-2; D possibly corresponds to TRBD1 (6 bases). Germline assignment: CDR1 LNHDA and CDR2 SQIVND (reference sequence). The CDR3 loop spans 17 amino acids. V was trimmed by 6 bases and J by 6 bases, leaving 23 bases between them. The full variable domain, rest sourced from reference TRBV19 and TRBJ2-2, is DGGITQSPKYLFRKEGQNVTLSCEQNLNHDAMYWYRQDPGQGLRLIYYSQIVNDFQKGDIAEGYSVSREKKESFPLTVTSAQKNPTAFYLCASRPSSHRVGAGELFFGEGSRLTVL.

The CDR3 nucleotides are TGTGCCAGCAGTGAATATGGCTATGGCTACACCTTC. Translated: CASSEYGYGYTF. The chain couples TRBV25-1 to TRBJ1-2; D is unclear. The CDR3 sequence is 12 residues long. Germline assignment: CDR1 MGHDK and CDR2 SYGVNS. V dropped 0 bases and J dropped 4 bases, with 3 bases sitting between them.

The chain has TRBV23-1 and TRBJ1-6; unclear D gene. TRBV23-1 is annotated as an ORF whose role is uncertain. This CDR3 is 17 amino acids long. V lost 3 bases, J lost 0 bases, and 12 bases lay in between. CDR3 in DNA: TGCGCCAGCAGTCATCTGGACCCGGACTCCTATAATTCACCCCTCCACTTT. Its translation is CASSHLDPDSYNSPLHF.

V usage is TRBV6-1 and J usage is TRBJ2-5, with D maybe TRBD1 (5 bases). Germline CDR1 is MNHNS and CDR2 is SASEGT. V was trimmed by 7 bases and J by 4 bases, leaving 7 bases between them. The CDR3 length is 11 residues. The CDR3 sequence: CASIQGETQYF. The CDR3 DNA is TGTGCCAGCATTCAGGGAGAGACCCAGTACTTC.

This clonotype is labeled as medium-sized (0.01 to 0.1%). This chain joins TRBV24-1 and TRBJ2-1; the match to TRBD2 covers 9 bases. The CDR3 has 16 amino acids. In germline, CDR1 is KGHDR, CDR2 SFDVKD. After removal of 4 bases from V and 9 bases from J, the junction contained 12 bases not matched to a gene. In DNA, the CDR3 is TGTGCCACCAGTGACCCCGGGACTAGCACGTCCGGTGAGCAGTTCTTC. Translation gives CATSDPGTSTSGEQFF.

V usage is TRBV11-2 and J usage is TRBJ2-5; the D is unclear. Trimming shortened V by 1 base and J by 1 base, and 10 bases separated the two germline ends. The germline V gene has CDR1 SGHAT and CDR2 FQNNGV. The CDR3 is 15 amino acids. The CDR3 here is CASSLVSGFQETQYF. In DNA form, the CDR3 reads TGTGCCAGCAGCTTAGTTTCCGGGTTCCAAGAGACCCAGTACTTC.